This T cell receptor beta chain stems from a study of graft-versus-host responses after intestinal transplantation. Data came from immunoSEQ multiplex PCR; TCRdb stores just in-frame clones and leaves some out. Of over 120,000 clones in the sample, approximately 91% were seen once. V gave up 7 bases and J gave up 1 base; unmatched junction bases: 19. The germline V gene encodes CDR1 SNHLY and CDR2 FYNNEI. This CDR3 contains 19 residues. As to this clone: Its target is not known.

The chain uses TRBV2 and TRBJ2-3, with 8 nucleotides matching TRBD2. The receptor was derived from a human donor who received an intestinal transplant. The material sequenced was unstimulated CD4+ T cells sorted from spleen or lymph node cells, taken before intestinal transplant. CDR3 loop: CASTNQRGGFKRGTDTQYF. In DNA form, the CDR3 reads TGTGCCAGCACCAACCAACGGGGGGGATTTAAGCGAGGCACAGATACGCAGTATTTT.